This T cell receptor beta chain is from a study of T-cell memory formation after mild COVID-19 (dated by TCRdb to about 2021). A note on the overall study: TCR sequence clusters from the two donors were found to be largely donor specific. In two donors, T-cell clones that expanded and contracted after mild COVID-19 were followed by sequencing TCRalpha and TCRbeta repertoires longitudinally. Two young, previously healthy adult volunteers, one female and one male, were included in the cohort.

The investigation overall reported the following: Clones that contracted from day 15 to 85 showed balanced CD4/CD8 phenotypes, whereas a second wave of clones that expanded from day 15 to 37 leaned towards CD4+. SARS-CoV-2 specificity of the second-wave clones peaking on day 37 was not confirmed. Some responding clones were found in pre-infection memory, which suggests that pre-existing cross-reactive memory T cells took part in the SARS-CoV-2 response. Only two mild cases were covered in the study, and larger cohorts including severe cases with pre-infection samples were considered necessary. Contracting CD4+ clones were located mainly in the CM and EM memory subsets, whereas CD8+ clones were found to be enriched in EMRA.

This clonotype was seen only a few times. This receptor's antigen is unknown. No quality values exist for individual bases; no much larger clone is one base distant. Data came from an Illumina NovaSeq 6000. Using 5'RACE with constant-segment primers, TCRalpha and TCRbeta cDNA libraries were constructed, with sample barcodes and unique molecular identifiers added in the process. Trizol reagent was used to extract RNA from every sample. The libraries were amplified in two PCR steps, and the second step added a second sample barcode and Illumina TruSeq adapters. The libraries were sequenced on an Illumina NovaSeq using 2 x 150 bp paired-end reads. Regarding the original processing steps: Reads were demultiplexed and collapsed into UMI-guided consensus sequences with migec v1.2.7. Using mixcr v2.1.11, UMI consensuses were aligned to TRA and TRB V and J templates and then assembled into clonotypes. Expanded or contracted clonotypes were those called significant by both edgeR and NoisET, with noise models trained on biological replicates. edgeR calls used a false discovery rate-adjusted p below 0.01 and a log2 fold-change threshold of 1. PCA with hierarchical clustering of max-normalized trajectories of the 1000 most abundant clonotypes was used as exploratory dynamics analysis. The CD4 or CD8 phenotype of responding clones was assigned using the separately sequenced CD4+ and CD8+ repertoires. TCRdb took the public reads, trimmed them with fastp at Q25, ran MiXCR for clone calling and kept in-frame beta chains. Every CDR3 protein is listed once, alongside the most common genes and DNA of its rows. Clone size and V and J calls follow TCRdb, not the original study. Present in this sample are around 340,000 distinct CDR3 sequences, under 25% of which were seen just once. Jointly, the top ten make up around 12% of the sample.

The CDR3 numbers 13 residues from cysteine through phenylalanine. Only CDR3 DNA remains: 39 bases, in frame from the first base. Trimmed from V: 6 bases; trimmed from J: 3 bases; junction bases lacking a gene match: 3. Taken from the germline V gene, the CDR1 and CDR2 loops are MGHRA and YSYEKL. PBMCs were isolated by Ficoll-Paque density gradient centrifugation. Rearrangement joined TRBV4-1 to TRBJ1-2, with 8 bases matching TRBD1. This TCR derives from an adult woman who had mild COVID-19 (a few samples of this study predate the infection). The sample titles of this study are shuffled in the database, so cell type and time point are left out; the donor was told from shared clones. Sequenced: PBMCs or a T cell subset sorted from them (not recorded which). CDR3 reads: CASRDRVDYGYTF. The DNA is TGCGCCAGCAGGGACAGGGTGGACTATGGCTACACCTTC.